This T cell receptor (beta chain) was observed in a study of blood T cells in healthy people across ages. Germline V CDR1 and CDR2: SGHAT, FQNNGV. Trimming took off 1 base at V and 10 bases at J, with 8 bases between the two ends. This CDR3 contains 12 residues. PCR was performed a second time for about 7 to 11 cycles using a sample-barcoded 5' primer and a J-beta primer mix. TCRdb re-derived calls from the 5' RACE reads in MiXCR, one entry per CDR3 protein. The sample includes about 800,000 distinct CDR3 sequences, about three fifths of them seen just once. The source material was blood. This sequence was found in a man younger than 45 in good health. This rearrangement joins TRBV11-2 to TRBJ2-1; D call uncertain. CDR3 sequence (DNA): TGTGCCAGCAGCTTAGGTCCCACGGAGCAGTTCTTC. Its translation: CASSLGPTEQFF.